Listed here are 3 T cell receptor beta chains from one sample, sequenced in a study of CD8 T cells in ankylosing spondylitis. TCRdb processed the 5' RACE reads anew with MiXCR; each CDR3 protein has one entry. This table holds around 150,000 distinct CDR3 sequences, 9.5% to 13% found once. The sample was blood, either unsorted or a sorted T cell fraction (not recorded which). The origin of the receptors is a male donor with ankylosing spondylitis or in good health (not recorded which).

Points on this clonotype: A read error may be the cause here, since a much bigger clone is one base away. The CDR3: CVSSTTGGSGNEQFF. In nucleotides, the CDR3 is TGCGTCAGCAGCACAACAGGGGGATCTGGCAATGAGCAGTTCTTC. The rearrangement uses TRBV5-1 and TRBJ2-1; 8 bases align to TRBD1. This CDR3 has 15 residues. Per germline, CDR1 SGHRS and CDR2 YFSETQ.

This clonotype was seen repeatedly, ten times or more. The chain uses TRBV5-6 and TRBJ2-5; tentatively, D is TRBD2 (6 bases). CDR1 is SGHDT and CDR2 is YYEEEE in the germline V gene. This CDR3 has 14 amino acids. The V end lost 4 bases, the J end lost 2 bases, and 12 bases lay between the germline ends. The CDR3 here is CASSAGRPQETQYF. The CDR3 DNA reads as TGTGCCAGCAGCGCGGGACGGCCACAAGAGACCCAGTACTTC. Filled out from reference TRBV5-6 and TRBJ2-5, the complete variable domain reads DAGVTQSPTHLIKTRGQQVTLRCSPKSGHDTVSWYQQALGQGPQFIFQYYEEEERQRGNFPDRFSGHQFPNYSSELNVNALLLGDSALYLCASSAGRPQETQYFGPGTRLLVL.

This clonotype was observed a few times. J is TRBJ1-5 and V is TRBV5-1; D unresolved. The CDR3 length is 14 residues. V shed 4 bases and J shed 6 bases, with 14 bases lying between them. Germline CDR1 is SGHRS and CDR2 is YFSETQ. The CDR3 region has the DNA TGCGCCAGCAGCCCGGGATTTCTCGGTCAGCCCCAGCATTTT. Translation: CASSPGFLGQPQHF.